This T cell receptor (beta chain) derives from a study of blood T cell repertoires in COVID-19. Study information: Acute-phase and convalescent COVID-19 samples originated in the United States, Italy and Spain.

Cohort allocation depended upon clinical history that participants reported. Some clones are missing from TCRdb's copy, which holds only in-frame ones; the method was immunoSEQ multiplex PCR. Seen here are 330,000 or so clones, about 88% observed once, and the top ten hold approximately 0.97%. The CDR3 length is 14 residues. V dropped 6 bases and J dropped 4; count of bases not matched to a gene: 7. In germline, CDR1 is WNHNN, CDR2 SYGVQD (reference sequence). The sequence was collected from a woman aged 30 to 39 who had been exposed to COVID-19. This chain links TRBV10-1 with TRBJ2-7; 9 bases are a match to TRBD1. Sequencing input: PBMCs or T cells enriched from blood (not recorded which). The CDR3 coding sequence is TGCGCCAGCAGCGACAGGGGGGCCTTATACGAGCAGTACTTC. Translating it yields CASSDRGALYEQYF.